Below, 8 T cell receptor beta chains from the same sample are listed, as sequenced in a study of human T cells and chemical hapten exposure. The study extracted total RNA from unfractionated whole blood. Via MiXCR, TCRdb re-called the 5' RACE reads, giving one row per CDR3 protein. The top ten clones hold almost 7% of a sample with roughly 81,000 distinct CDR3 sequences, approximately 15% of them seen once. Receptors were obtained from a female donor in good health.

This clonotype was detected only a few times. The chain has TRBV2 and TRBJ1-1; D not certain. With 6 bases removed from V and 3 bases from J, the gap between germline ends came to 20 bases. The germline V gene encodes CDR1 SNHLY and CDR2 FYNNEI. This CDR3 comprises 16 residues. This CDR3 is CASSTRTTYEDTEAFF. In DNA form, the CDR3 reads TGTGCCAGCAGCACAAGAACCACCTACGAAGACACTGAAGCTTTCTTT. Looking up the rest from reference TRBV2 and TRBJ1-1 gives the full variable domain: EPEVTQTPSHQVTQMGQEVILRCVPISNHLYFYWYRQILGQKVEFLVSFYNNEISEKSEIFDDQFSVERPDGSNFTLKIRSTKLEDSAMYFCASSTRTTYEDTEAFFGQGTRLTVV.

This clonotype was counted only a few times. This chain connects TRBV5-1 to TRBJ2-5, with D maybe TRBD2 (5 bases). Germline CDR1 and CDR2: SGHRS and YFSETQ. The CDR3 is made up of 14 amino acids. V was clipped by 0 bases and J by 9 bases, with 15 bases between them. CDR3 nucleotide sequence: TGCGCCAGCAGCTTGGAACACCCTACCGGGGCCCAGTACTTC. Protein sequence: CASSLEHPTGAQYF. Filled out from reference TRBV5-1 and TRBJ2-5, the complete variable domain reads KAGVTQTPRYLIKTRGQQVTLSCSPISGHRSVSWYQQTPGQGLQFLFEYFSETQRNKGNFPGRFSGRQFSNSRSEMNVSTLELGDSALYLCASSLEHPTGAQYFGPGTRLLVL.

This CDR3 reads CASSLSIGGTDTQYF. CDR3 bases: TGTGCCAGCAGTTTATCGATAGGGGGCACAGATACGCAGTATTTT. This chain connects TRBV27 to TRBJ2-3; a possible D gene is TRBD1 (5 bases). The CDR3 is 15 amino acids. V dropped 0 bases and J dropped 1 base, with 8 bases sitting between them. Looked up from germline, CDR1 is MNHEY and CDR2 is SMNVEV (reference sequence).

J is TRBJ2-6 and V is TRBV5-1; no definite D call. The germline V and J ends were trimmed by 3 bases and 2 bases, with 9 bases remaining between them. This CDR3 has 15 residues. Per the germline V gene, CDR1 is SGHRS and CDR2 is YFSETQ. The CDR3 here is CASSSRLPGANVLTF. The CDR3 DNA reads TGCGCCAGCAGCTCACGGCTCCCTGGGGCCAACGTCCTGACTTTC.

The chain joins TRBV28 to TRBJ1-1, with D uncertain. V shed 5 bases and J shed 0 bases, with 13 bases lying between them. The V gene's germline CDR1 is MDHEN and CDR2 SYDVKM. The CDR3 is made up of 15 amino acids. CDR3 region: CASSPPRAMNTEAFF. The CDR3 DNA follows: TGTGCCAGCAGTCCTCCCCGAGCCATGAACACTGAAGCTTTCTTT.

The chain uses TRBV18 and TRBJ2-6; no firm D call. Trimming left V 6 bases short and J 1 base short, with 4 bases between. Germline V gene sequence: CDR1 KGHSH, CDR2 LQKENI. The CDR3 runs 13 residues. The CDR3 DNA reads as TGTGCCAGCTCGTCGTCTGGGGCCAACGTCCTGACTTTC. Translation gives CASSSSGANVLTF.

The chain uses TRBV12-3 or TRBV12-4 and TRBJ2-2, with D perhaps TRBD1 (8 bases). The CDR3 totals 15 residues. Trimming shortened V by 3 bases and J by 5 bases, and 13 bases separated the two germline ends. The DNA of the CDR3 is TGTGCCAGCAGTTTGCACAGGGGGGGAACCGGGGAGCTGTTTTTT. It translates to CASSLHRGGTGELFF.

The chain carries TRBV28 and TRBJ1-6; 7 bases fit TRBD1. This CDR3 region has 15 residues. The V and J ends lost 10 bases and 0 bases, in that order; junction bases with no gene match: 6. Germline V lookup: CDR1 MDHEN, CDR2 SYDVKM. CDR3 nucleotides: TGTGCCACTAGGGACAGTAGCTCCTATAATTCACCCCTCCACTTT. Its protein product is CATRDSSSYNSPLHF.